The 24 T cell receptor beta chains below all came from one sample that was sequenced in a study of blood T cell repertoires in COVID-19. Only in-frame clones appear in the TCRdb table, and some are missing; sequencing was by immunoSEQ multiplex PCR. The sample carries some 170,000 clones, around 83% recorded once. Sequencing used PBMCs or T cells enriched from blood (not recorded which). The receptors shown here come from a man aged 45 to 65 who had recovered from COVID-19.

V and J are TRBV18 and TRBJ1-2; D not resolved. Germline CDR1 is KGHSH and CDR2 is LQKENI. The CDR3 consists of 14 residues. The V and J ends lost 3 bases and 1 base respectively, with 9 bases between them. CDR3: CASSPGEFNYGYTF. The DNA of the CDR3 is TGTGCCAGCTCACCCGGGGAATTTAACTATGGCTACACCTTC.

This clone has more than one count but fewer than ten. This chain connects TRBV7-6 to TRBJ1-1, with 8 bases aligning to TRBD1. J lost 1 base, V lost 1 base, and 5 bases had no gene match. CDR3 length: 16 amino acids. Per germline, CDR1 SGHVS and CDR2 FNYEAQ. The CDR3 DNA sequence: TGTGCCAGCAGCTTAGTGCCAGGGGGCAGGAACACTGAAGCTTTCTTT. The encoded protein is CASSLVPGGRNTEAFF.

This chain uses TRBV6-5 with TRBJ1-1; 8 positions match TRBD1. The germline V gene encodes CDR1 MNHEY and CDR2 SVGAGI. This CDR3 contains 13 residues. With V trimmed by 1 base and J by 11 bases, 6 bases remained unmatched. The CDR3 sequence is CASSYLGDRRAFF. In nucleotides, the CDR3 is TGTGCCAGCAGTTACTTGGGGGACAGGCGGGCTTTCTTT.

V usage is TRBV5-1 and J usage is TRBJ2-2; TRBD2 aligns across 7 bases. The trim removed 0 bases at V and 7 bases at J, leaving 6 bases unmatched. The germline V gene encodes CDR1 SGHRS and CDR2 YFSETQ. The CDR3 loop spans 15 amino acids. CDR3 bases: TGCGCCAGCAGCTTGGTGACTAGCTTTGGCGGGGAGCTGTTTTTT. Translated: CASSLVTSFGGELFF.

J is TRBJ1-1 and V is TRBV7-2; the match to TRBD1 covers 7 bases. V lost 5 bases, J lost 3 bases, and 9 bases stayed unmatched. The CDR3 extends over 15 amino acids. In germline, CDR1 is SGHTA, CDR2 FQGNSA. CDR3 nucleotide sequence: TGTGCCAGCAGCCTACAGGGGTTCGAGGACACTGAAGCTTTCTTT. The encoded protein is CASSLQGFEDTEAFF.

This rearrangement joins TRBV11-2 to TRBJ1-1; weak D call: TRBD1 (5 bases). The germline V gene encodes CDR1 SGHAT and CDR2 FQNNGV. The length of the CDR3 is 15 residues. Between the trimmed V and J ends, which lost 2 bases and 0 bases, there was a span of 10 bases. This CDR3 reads CASSLLRGVNTEAFF. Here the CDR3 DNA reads TGTGCCAGCAGCTTACTCCGGGGGGTGAACACTGAAGCTTTCTTT.

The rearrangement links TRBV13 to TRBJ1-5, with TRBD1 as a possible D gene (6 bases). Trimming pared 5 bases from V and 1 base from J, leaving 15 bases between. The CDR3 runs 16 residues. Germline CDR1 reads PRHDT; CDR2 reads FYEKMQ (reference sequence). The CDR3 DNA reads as TGTGCCAGCAGCCCCGGGGGGCGGGGGAGCAATCAGCCCCAGCATTTT. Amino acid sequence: CASSPGGRGSNQPQHF.

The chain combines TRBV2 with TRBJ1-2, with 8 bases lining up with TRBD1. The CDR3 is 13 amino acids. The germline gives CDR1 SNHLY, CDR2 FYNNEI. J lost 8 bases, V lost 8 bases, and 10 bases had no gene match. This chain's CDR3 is CASLVETGVGYTF. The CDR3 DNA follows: TGTGCCAGCCTGGTGGAGACAGGGGTCGGCTACACCTTC.

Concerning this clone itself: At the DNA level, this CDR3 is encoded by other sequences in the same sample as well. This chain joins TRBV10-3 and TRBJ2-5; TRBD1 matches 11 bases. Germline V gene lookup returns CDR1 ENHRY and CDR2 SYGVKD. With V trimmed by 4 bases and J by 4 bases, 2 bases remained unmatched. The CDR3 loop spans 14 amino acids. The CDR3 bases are TGTGCCATCAGTGGGACAGGGGGCGGAGAGACCCAGTACTTC. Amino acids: CAISGTGGGETQYF.

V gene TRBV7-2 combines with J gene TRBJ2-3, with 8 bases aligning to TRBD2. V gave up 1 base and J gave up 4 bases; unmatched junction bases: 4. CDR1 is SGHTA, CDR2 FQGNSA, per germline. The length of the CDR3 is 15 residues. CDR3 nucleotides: TGTGCCAGCAGCTTAGAACTTAGCGGGGCAGATACGCAGTATTTT. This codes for CASSLELSGADTQYF.

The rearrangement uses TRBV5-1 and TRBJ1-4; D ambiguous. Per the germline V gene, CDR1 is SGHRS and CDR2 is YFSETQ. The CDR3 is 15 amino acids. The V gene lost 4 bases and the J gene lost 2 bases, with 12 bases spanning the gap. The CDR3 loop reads CASSREAGTNEKLFF. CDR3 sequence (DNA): TGCGCCAGCAGCCGGGAGGCAGGTACTAATGAAAAACTGTTTTTT.

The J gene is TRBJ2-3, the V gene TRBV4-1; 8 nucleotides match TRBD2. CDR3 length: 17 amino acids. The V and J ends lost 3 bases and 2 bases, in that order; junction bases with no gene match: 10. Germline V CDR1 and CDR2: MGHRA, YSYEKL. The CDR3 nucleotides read TGCGCCAGCAGCCAGGCTGTAGCGGGGCCATACACAGATACGCAGTATTTT. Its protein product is CASSQAVAGPYTDTQYF.

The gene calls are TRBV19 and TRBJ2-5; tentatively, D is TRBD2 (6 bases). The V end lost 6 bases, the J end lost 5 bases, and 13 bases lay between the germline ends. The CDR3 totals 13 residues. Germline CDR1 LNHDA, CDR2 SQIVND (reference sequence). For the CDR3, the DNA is TGTGCCAGTAGCCCCCCGGGGGTCGAGACCCAGTACTTC. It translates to CASSPPGVETQYF.

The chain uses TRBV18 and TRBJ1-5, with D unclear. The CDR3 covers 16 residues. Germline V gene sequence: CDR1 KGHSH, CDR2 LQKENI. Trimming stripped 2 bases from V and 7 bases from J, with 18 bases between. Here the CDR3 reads CASSPRASLEGQPQHF. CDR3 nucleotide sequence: TGTGCCAGCTCACCAAGGGCCTCTCTGGAGGGACAGCCCCAGCATTTT. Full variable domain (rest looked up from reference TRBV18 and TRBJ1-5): NAGVMQNPRHLVRRRGQEARLRCSPMKGHSHVYWYRQLPEEGLKFMVYLQKENIIDESGMPKERFSAEFPKEGPSILRIQQVVRGDSAAYFCASSPRASLEGQPQHFGDGTRLSIL.

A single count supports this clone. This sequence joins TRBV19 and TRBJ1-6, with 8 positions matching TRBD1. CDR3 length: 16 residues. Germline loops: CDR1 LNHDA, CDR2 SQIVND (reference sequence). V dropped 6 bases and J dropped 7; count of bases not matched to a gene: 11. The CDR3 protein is CASSYATGASNSPLHF. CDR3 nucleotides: TGTGCCAGTAGCTACGCGACAGGGGCTTCAAATTCACCCCTCCACTTT.

The CDR3 sequence is CASSPATSYEQYF. The CDR3 nucleotides read TGTGCCAGCTCACCAGCGACATCGTACGAGCAGTACTTC. The V and J genes are TRBV18 and TRBJ2-7; no reliable D call. The CDR3 is 13 residues long. CDR1 and CDR2 (germline): KGHSH, LQKENI. The V end lost 2 bases, the J end lost 4 bases, and 9 bases lay between the germline ends.

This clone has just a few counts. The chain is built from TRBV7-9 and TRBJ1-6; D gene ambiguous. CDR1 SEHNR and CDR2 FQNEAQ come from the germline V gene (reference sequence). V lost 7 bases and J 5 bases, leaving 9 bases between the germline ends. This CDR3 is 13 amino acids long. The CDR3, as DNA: TGTGCCAGCAACCTGAACAATAATTCACCCCTCCACTTT. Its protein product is CASNLNNNSPLHF.

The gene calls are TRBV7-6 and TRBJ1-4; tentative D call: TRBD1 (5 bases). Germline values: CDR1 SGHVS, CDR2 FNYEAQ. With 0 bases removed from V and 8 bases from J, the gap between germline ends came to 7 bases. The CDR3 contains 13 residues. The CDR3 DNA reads TGTGCCAGCAGCTTAGCGTACAGGGAAAAACTGTTTTTT. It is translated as CASSLAYREKLFF.

CDR3 region: CAWGGQGNYGYTF. Written as DNA, the CDR3 is TGTGCCTGGGGGGGACAGGGAAACTATGGCTACACCTTC. This sequence joins TRBV28 and TRBJ1-2; 9 nucleotides line up with TRBD1. This CDR3 is 13 amino acids long. V lost 11 bases to trimming and J lost 2 bases; unmatched junction nucleotides: 6. The germline V gene has CDR1 MDHEN and CDR2 SYDVKM.

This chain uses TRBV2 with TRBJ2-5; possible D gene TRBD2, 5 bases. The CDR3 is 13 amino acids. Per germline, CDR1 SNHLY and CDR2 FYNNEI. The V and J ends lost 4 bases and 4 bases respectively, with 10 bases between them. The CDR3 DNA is TGTGCCAGCAGTGGTATGGCGGGAGAGACCCAGTACTTC. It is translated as CASSGMAGETQYF. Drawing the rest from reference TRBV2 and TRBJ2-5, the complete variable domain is EPEVTQTPSHQVTQMGQEVILRCVPISNHLYFYWYRQILGQKVEFLVSFYNNEISEKSEIFDDQFSVERPDGSNFTLKIRSTKLEDSAMYFCASSGMAGETQYFGPGTRLLVL.

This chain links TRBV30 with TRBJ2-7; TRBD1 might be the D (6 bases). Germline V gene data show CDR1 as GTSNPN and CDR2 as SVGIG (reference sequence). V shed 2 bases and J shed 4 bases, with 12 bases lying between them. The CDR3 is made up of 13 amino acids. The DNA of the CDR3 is TGTGCCTGGAGTCGGACAGAGCCTTACGAGCAGTACTTC. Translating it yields CAWSRTEPYEQYF. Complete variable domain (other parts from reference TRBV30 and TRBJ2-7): SQTIHQWPATLVQPVGSPLSLECTVEGTSNPNLYWYRQAAGRGLQLLFYSVGIGQISSEVPQNLSASRPQDRQFILSSKKLLLSDSGFYLCAWSRTEPYEQYFGPGTRLTVT.

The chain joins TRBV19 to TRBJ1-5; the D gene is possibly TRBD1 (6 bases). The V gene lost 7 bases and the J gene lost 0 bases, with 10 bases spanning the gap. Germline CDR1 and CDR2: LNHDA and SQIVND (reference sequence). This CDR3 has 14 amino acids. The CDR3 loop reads CASNPRGSNQPQHF. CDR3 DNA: TGTGCCAGTAACCCCAGGGGTAGCAATCAGCCCCAGCATTTT.

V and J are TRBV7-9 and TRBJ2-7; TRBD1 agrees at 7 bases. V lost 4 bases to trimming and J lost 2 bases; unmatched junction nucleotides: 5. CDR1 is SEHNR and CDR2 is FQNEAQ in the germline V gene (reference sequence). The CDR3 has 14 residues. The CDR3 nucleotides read TGTGCCAGCAGCTCCCGGGACAGTCCCTACGAGCAGTACTTC. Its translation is CASSSRDSPYEQYF.

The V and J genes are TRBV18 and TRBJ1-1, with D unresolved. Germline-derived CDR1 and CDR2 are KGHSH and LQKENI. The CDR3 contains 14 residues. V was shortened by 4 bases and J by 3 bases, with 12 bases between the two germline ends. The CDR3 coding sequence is TGTGCCAGCTCACTTGCTCGAGGTTACACTGAAGCTTTCTTT. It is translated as CASSLARGYTEAFF.